Below, 9 T cell receptor beta chains from the same sample are listed, as sequenced in a study of blood T cell repertoires in COVID-19. Using immunoSEQ multiplex PCR, the repertoire was profiled, and TCRdb retains in-frame clones only, with some absent. The data hold about 170,000 clones, with approximately 87% observed a single time. Sequenced input: PBMCs or T cells enriched from blood (not recorded which). Receptors were obtained from a woman in her forties or fifties who had recovered from COVID-19.

The chain combines TRBV28 with TRBJ1-2; D not resolved. The CDR3 spans 14 residues. The germline V gene encodes CDR1 MDHEN and CDR2 SYDVKM. Trimming took 4 bases from V and 3 from J, leaving 12 bases between them. The CDR3 reads CASSSGGYDYGYTF. The CDR3 DNA is TGTGCCAGCAGTTCCGGTGGTTACGACTATGGCTACACCTTC.

In DNA, the CDR3 is TGCGCCAGCAGCCCGGGGGGCACCTCATTGGTAGAGACCCAGTACTTC. This gives the protein CASSPGGTSLVETQYF. J is TRBJ2-5 and V is TRBV4-1, with D possibly matching TRBD2 (7 bases). This CDR3 has 16 amino acids. V dropped 4 bases and J dropped 4 bases, with 19 bases sitting between them. The germline V gene encodes CDR1 MGHRA and CDR2 YSYEKL.

The chain is built from TRBV18 and TRBJ1-1; D not certain. The germline V gene encodes CDR1 KGHSH and CDR2 LQKENI. With 3 bases removed from V and 4 bases from J, the gap between germline ends came to 27 bases. This CDR3 comprises 19 residues. CDR3 in DNA: TGTGCCAGCTCACCCTCGTCCCCCACACACACCGGGGTCGGCACTGAAGCTTTCTTT. It encodes CASSPSSPTHTGVGTEAFF.

This chain joins TRBV30 and TRBJ1-5; D not resolved. The V gene's germline CDR1 is GTSNPN and CDR2 SVGIG (reference sequence). The CDR3 extends over 14 amino acids. V shed 2 bases and J shed 10 bases, with 18 bases lying between them. CDR3 sequence (DNA): TGTGCCTGGAGTAAGAATCTAGTCCCCGTACCCCAGCATTTT. This encodes CAWSKNLVPVPQHF.

This clone was observed a few times. V is TRBV28 and J is TRBJ2-7, with TRBD1 as a possible D gene (6 bases). The CDR3 has 13 residues. Between the trimmed V and J ends, which lost 6 bases and 3 bases, there was a span of 12 bases. The germline gives CDR1 MDHEN, CDR2 SYDVKM. In nucleotides, the CDR3 is TGTGCCAGCAGACCTCAGGGGTTCTACGAGCAGTACGTC. Residues: CASRPQGFYEQYV.

The V call is TRBV28, the J call TRBJ2-7, with 9 bases lining up with TRBD2. Germline loops: CDR1 MDHEN, CDR2 SYDVKM. Trimming removed 1 base from V and 3 bases from J; junction bases left unmatched: 1. The CDR3 covers 14 residues. In nucleotides, the CDR3 is TGTGCCAGCAGTTTATCTAGCGGGGACTACGAGCAGTACGTC. The encoded protein is CASSLSSGDYEQYV.

This chain links TRBV14 with TRBJ2-7, with TRBD2 identical over 16 bases. V gave up 4 bases and J gave up 0 bases; unmatched junction bases: 9. Germline lookup yields CDR1 SGHDN and CDR2 FVKESK. The length of the CDR3 is 19 residues. The CDR3 loop reads CASSLSPGLAGGSSYEQYV. CDR3 nucleotides: TGTGCCAGCAGCCTCTCTCCGGGACTAGCGGGAGGGAGCTCCTACGAGCAGTACGTC.

The V gene is TRBV5-4, the J gene TRBJ2-5, with 11 bases that match TRBD2. Germline V gives CDR1 SGHNT, CDR2 YYREEE (reference sequence). V gave up 4 bases and J gave up 2 bases; unmatched junction bases: 4. The CDR3 is made up of 15 amino acids. The CDR3 is CASSQRLAGQETQYF. CDR3 DNA sequence: TGTGCCAGCAGCCAAAGACTAGCGGGACAAGAGACCCAGTACTTC.

The rearrangement joins TRBV5-1 to TRBJ2-1; D may be TRBD2 (7 bases). Germline CDR1 SGHRS, CDR2 YFSETQ. This CDR3 has 14 residues. V dropped 2 bases and J dropped 5 bases, with 11 bases sitting between them. For the CDR3, the DNA is TGCGCCAGCAGCTTCGGGGGGCAAAACAATGAGCAGTTCTTC. Translating it yields CASSFGGQNNEQFF.